This T cell receptor (beta chain) stems from a study of blood T cell repertoires in COVID-19. Across the study: Specimens from acute and convalescent COVID-19 originated in the United States, Italy and Spain. T cells, B-cell-depleted T cells, or PBMCs supplied cDNA or gDNA.

Authors' analysis steps: Estimated nucleated cell counts came from reference gene primer amplification. Sequencing was performed with immunoSEQ multiplex PCR; in TCRdb, only in-frame clones are kept and a portion is missing. V, J and clone size were drawn from that table, and D and trimming were deduced from the DNA. Found here are some 150,000 clones, about 87% of them singletons; the top ten hold 3.9%. Germline assignment: CDR1 ENHRY and CDR2 SYGVKD. Trimming took 5 bases from V and 0 from J, leaving 14 bases between them. This CDR3 has 17 amino acids. Material: peripheral blood. The rearrangement uses TRBV10-3 and TRBJ2-6, with D perhaps TRBD1 (6 bases). This TCR derives from a woman in her sixties who had recovered from COVID-19. CDR3 in amino acids: CAISPRDINSGANVLTF. The CDR3 DNA is TGTGCCATCAGTCCCCGGGACATAAACTCTGGGGCCAACGTCCTGACTTTC.